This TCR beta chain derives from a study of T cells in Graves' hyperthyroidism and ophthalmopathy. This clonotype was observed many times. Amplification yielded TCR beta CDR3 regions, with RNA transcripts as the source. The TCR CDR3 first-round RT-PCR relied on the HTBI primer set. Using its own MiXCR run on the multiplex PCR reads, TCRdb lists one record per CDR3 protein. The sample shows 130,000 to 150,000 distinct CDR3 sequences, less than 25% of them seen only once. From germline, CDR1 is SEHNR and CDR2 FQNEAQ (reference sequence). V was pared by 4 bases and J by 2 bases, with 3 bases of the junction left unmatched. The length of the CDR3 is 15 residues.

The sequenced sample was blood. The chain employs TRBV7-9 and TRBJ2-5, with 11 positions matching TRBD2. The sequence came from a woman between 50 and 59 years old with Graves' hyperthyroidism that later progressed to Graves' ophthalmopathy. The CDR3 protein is CASSSGLAEQETQYF. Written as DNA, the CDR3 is TGTGCCAGCAGCTCGGGACTAGCGGAGCAAGAGACCCAGTACTTC.